The next 6 T cell receptor beta chains were all read from a single sample in a study of OX40 agonist ivuxolimab in advanced cancers. Clones were sequenced by immunoSEQ multiplex PCR, and TCRdb holds only the in-frame ones, with some missing. The table records fewer than 70,000 clones, 85% to 90% of them present only once. The sample consisted of CD4+ or CD8+ T cells sorted from blood, taken in a trial of the OX40 agonist ivuxolimab. The receptors derive from an adult with an advanced solid tumor such as melanoma, head and neck, liver or kidney cancer.

This chain connects TRBV5-5 to TRBJ1-5, with D unresolved. The germline V gene encodes CDR1 SGHKS and CDR2 YYEKEE (reference sequence). This CDR3 has 11 residues. The V end lost 0 bases, the J end lost 7 bases, and 2 bases lay between the germline ends. The chain's CDR3 is CASSLEQPQHF. Here the CDR3 DNA reads TGTGCCAGCAGCTTGGAGCAGCCCCAGCATTTT. The whole variable domain, remainder taken from reference TRBV5-5 and TRBJ1-5, is DAGVTQSPTHLIKTRGQQVTLRCSPISGHKSVSWYQQVLGQGPQFIFQYYEKEERGRGNFPDRFSARQFPNYSSELNVNALLLGDSALYLCASSLEQPQHFGDGTRLSIL.

In its sample, this clone was seen once. The rearrangement links TRBV9 to TRBJ1-2; D not resolved. Germline V gene lookup returns CDR1 SGDLS and CDR2 YYNGEE. Deletions cut 3 bases from V and 4 bases from J, with 16 bases between. This CDR3 is built from 15 residues. This CDR3 is CASSAQRTISYGYTF. The CDR3 nucleotides read TGTGCCAGCAGCGCACAGCGAACTATCTCCTATGGCTACACCTTC.

The chain uses TRBV27 and TRBJ2-7; no definite D call. Germline CDR1 and CDR2: MNHEY and SMNVEV (reference sequence). Trimming took off 3 bases at V and 3 bases at J, with 15 bases between the two ends. CDR3 length: 15 residues. This CDR3 reads CASSFRRATIYEQYF. In DNA form, the CDR3 reads TGTGCCAGCAGTTTCCGAAGGGCAACGATCTACGAGCAGTACTTC.

This rearrangement joins TRBV5-1 to TRBJ2-1; possibly TRBD2 for D (5 bases). Germline assignment: CDR1 SGHRS and CDR2 YFSETQ. The CDR3 sequence is 14 residues long. Trimming stripped 0 bases from V and 4 bases from J, with 8 bases between. The CDR3 here is CASSLGTGYNEQFF. The CDR3 nucleotides are TGCGCCAGCAGCTTGGGGACGGGGTACAATGAGCAGTTCTTC.

The chain has TRBV6-1 and TRBJ1-3, with D tentatively TRBD1 (6 bases). Per germline, CDR1 MNHNS and CDR2 SASEGT. The CDR3 spans 15 residues. V lost 4 bases to trimming and J lost 2 bases, with 12 bases between them. In nucleotides, the CDR3 is TGTGCCAGCAGTGTCGACAGGTCCGCTGGAAACACCATATATTTT. This encodes CASSVDRSAGNTIYF.

J is TRBJ1-2 and V is TRBV15; the D gene is possibly TRBD1 (5 bases). This CDR3 is 15 amino acids long. V lost 0 bases, J lost 4 bases, and 12 bases lay in between. CDR1 is LNHNV and CDR2 is YYDKDF in the germline V gene (reference sequence). The CDR3 DNA follows: TGTGCCACCAGCAGAGATCGGGCCACAGGCTATGGCTACACCTTC. Encoded protein: CATSRDRATGYGYTF.